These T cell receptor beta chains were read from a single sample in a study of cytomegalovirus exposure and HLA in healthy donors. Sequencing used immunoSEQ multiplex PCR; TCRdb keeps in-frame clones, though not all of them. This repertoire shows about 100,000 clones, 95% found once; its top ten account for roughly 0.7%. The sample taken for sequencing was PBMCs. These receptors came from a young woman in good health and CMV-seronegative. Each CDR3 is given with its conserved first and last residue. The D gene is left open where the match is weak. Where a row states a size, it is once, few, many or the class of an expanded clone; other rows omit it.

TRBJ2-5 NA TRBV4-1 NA CASSQTQQETQYF TGCGCCAGCAGCCAGACTCAACAAGAGACCCAGTACTTC
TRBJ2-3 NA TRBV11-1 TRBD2 CASSLRRGTITTDTQYF TGTGCCAGCAGTTTGAGGCGGGGGACCATCACCACAGATACGCAGTATTTT
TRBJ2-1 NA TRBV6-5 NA CASSFSSYNEQFF TGTGCCAGCAGTTTCAGCTCCTACAATGAGCAGTTCTTC
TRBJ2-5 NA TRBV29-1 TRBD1 CSVGQGRETQYF TGCAGCGTTGGACAGGGTCGGGAGACCCAGTACTTC
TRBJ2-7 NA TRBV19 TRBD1 CATRTGAYEQYF TGTGCCACACGGACAGGGGCCTACGAGCAGTACTTC
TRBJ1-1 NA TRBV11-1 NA CASSFTGVNTEAFF TGTGCCAGCAGCTTCACAGGAGTGAACACTGAAGCTTTCTTT
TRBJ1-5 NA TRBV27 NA CASSLKQNNQPQHF TGTGCCAGCAGTTTAAAACAGAACAATCAGCCCCAGCATTTT
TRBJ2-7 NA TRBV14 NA CASSQDPRDSLTGYEQYF TGTGCCAGCAGCCAAGATCCCCGGGACTCCTTGACGGGGTACGAGCAGTACTTC
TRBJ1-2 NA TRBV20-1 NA CSTLNGGGYTF TGCAGTACTTTAAACGGGGGTGGCTACACCTTC
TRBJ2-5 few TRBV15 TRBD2 CATSRAPGTSGGQGTQYF TGTGCCACCAGCAGAGCCCCGGGGACTAGCGGGGGCCAAGGGACCCAGTACTTC
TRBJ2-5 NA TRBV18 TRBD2 CASSPGTSGQETQYF TGTGCCAGCTCCCCCGGGACTAGCGGCCAAGAGACCCAGTACTTC
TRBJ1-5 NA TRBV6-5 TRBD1 CASSGQGNNQPQHF TGTGCCAGCAGCGGACAGGGTAACAATCAGCCCCAGCATTTT
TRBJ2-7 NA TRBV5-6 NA CASSLARGTYEQYF TGTGCCAGCAGCTTGGCCCGGGGGACCTACGAGCAGTACTTC
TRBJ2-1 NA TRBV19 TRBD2 CASRTLTSGISSYNEQFF TGTGCCAGTAGGACCCTTACTAGCGGCATAAGCTCCTACAATGAGCAGTTCTTC
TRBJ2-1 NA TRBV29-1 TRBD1 CSVELADRYNEQFF TGCAGCGTTGAATTGGCGGACAGGTACAATGAGCAGTTCTTC
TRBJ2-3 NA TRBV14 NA CASSPGWGRHTQYF TGTGCCAGCAGCCCCGGCTGGGGCAGACATACGCAGTATTTT
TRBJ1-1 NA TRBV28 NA CASSFFADNTEAFF TGTGCCAGCAGTTTCTTCGCGGATAACACTGAAGCTTTCTTT
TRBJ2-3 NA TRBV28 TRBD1 CASSKTGVWNTDTQYF TGTGCCAGCAGTAAAACAGGGGTTTGGAACACAGATACGCAGTATTTT
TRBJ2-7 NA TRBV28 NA CASSSPRDTAYEQYF TGTGCCAGCAGTTCCCCCCGGGACACAGCCTACGAGCAGTACTTC
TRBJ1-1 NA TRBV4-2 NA CASSHALASNTEAFF TGTGCCAGCAGCCACGCCCTCGCGTCTAACACTGAAGCTTTCTTT
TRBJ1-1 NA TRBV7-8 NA CASSFVRERGEAFF TGTGCCAGCAGCTTTGTGAGGGAAAGAGGAGAAGCTTTCTTT
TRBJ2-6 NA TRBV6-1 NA CASFRAGANVLTF TGTGCCAGCTTCAGGGCGGGGGCCAACGTCCTGACTTTC
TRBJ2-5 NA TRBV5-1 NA CASSLNGGQETQYF TGCGCCAGCAGCTTGAACGGGGGCCAAGAGACCCAGTACTTC
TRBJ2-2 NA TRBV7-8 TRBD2 CASSRTSKPGLAGGNTGELFF TGTGCCAGCAGCCGAACAAGCAAACCGGGACTAGCGGGGGGGAACACCGGGGAGCTGTTTTTT
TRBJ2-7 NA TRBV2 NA CASSEGQDEQYF TGTGCCAGCAGTGAAGGGCAGGACGAGCAGTACTTC
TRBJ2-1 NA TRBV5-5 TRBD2 CASSILAGGYNEQFF TGTGCCAGCAGTATACTAGCGGGGGGATACAATGAGCAGTTCTTC
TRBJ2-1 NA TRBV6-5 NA CASRGSGGVNEQFF TGTGCCAGCAGGGGAAGTGGAGGGGTTAATGAGCAGTTCTTC
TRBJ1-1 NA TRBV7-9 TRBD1 CASSRPGTGRYTEAFF TGTGCCAGCAGCCGTCCCGGGACAGGGCGGTACACTGAAGCTTTCTTT
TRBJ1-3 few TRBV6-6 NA CASSYHEVAGNTIYF TGTGCCAGCAGTTATCACGAGGTGGCTGGAAACACCATATATTTT
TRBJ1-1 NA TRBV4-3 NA CASSQGLRQLAEAFF TGCGCCAGCAGCCAAGGTCTGAGGCAGCTAGCTGAAGCTTTCTTT
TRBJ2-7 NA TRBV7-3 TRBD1 CASSPGQGNEQYF TGTGCCAGCAGCCCGGGACAGGGGAACGAGCAGTACTTC
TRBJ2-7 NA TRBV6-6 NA CASTNRGGPYEQYF TGTGCCAGCACGAACAGGGGGGGGCCCTACGAGCAGTACTTC
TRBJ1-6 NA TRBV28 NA CASSWTANDSPLHF TGTGCCAGCAGTTGGACAGCTAATGATTCACCCCTCCACTTT
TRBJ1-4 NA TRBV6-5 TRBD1 CASSYTSDRGSKLFF TGTGCCAGCAGTTACACGTCGGACAGGGGTTCAAAACTGTTTTTT
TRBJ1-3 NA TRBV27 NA CASSPGSERDTIYF TGTGCCAGCAGTCCGGGATCTGAAAGGGACACCATATATTTT
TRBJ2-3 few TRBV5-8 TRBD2 CASSLGLAGGDTQYF TGTGCCAGCAGCTTGGGACTAGCGGGGGGAGATACGCAGTATTTT
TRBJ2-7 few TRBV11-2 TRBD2 CASTAGGPSYEQYF TGTGCCAGCACCGCGGGGGGCCCCTCCTACGAGCAGTACTTC
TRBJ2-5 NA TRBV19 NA CASSLQAIQETQYF TGTGCCAGTAGCTTACAGGCTATCCAAGAGACCCAGTACTTC
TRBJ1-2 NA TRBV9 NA CASSVDATATGGNGYTF TGTGCCAGCAGCGTAGATGCGACAGCTACCGGGGGAAATGGCTACACCTTC
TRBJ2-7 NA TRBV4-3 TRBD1 CASSRGQGASYEQYF TGCGCCAGCAGCCGCGGACAGGGGGCTTCATACGAGCAGTACTTC
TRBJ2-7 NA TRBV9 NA CASSAFWQGHYEQYF TGTGCCAGCAGCGCCTTCTGGCAGGGCCACTACGAGCAGTACTTC
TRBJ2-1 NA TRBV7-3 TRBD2 CASSSQTSGGANEQFF TGTGCCAGCAGCTCCCAGACTAGCGGGGGGGCCAATGAGCAGTTCTTC
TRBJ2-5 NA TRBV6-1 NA CASSGGRVQETQYF TGTGCCAGCAGTGGCGGCAGGGTTCAAGAGACCCAGTACTTC